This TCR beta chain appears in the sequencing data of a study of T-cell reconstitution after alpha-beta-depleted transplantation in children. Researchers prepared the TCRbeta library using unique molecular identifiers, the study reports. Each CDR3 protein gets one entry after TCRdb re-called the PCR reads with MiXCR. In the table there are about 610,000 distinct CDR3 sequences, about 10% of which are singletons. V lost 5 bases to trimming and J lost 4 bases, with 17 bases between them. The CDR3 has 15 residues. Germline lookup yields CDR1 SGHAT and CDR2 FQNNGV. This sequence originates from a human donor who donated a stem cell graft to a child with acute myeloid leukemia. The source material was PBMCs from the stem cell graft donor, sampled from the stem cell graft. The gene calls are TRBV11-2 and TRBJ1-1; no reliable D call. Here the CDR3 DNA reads TGTGCCAGCAGCCTAAGACTCGGAGGGATCACTGAAGCTTTCTTT. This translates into CASSLRLGGITEAFF.